These 27 T cell receptor beta chains share one sample of origin, sequenced in a study of Graves' ophthalmopathy and Graves' hyperthyroidism. The study amplified TCR beta CDR3 regions using RNA transcripts. HTBI primers were used in a first-round RT-PCR, which preceded a second-round multiplex PCR. TCRdb processed the multiplex PCR reads anew with MiXCR; each CDR3 protein has one entry. This sample yields around 1,000,000 distinct CDR3 sequences, of which 35% to 40% are seen a single time; more than 9.5% belongs to the top ten. What was sequenced was peripheral blood or thyroid tissue (not recorded which). All receptors come from an adult man with Graves' hyperthyroidism.

This clonotype was picked up a small number of times. The rearrangement links TRBV6-6 to TRBJ2-7; D call uncertain. The CDR3 sequence is 13 residues long. Trimming took 0 bases from V and 3 from J, leaving 6 bases between them. CDR1 and CDR2 (germline): MNHNY, SVGAGI (reference sequence). The CDR3 bases are TGTGCCAGCAGTTACTCGAGCAACTACGAGCAGTACTTC. Amino acids: CASSYSSNYEQYF.

Ten or more counts support this clonotype. The genes are TRBV15 and TRBJ2-7; 7 nucleotides align to TRBD1. The length of the CDR3 is 14 residues. Per germline, CDR1 LNHNV and CDR2 YYDKDF (reference sequence). J was trimmed by 0 bases and V by 8 bases; bases with no gene match: 7. The CDR3 nucleotides are TGTGCCACCCGAGGGGGCCCAAGCTCCTACGAGCAGTACTTC. Its protein is CATRGGPSSYEQYF.

On this clonotype itself: Given the absence of the conserved phenylalanine or tryptophan at the CDR3 end, a read error is likely. The DNA is omitted, as the CDR3 cannot be located on it reliably, and the CDR3 follows TCRdb's listing. The chain is built from TRBV2 and TRBJ2-2; no check of the table's D call, TRBD2, against the DNA was made. The CDR3 length is 13 residues, termini included. CDR1 and CDR2 (germline): SNHLY, FYNNEI. The CDR3 region is CASSDTSGRAGVI.

V and J are TRBV10-2 and TRBJ1-2, with D perhaps TRBD1 (5 bases). Germline CDR1 WSHSY, CDR2 SAAADI. CDR3 size: 14 residues. The V end lost 0 bases, the J end lost 4 bases, and 9 bases lay between the germline ends. CDR3 coding DNA: TGCGCCAGCAGTGAGTCTCAGGGATTCTATGGCTACACCTTC. Translating gives CASSESQGFYGYTF.

Many counts were recorded for this clonotype. The chain joins TRBV7-2 to TRBJ1-5; D unclear. Germline V gene lookup returns CDR1 SGHTA and CDR2 FQGNSA. The CDR3 has 16 residues. V lost 2 bases, J lost 1 base, and 12 bases lay in between. In DNA form, the CDR3 reads TGTGCCAGCAGCTTAATCGGCAGTATGAGCAATCAGCCCCAGCATTTT. Amino acid sequence: CASSLIGSMSNQPQHF.

The chain combines TRBV29-1 with TRBJ1-1; D is possibly TRBD1 (6 bases). Germline V CDR1 and CDR2: SQVTM, ANQGSEA. Between the trimmed V and J ends, which lost 8 bases and 6 bases, there was a span of 19 bases. The CDR3 extends over 13 amino acids. The DNA for the CDR3 is TGCAGCAGTGAAATTGGGGGCATATCTGAAGCTTTCTTT. It yields the protein CSSEIGGISEAFF.

V is TRBV10-2 and J is TRBJ2-5, with D tentatively TRBD1 (5 bases). Trimming took 2 bases from V and 3 from J, leaving 16 bases between them. The CDR3 is 16 amino acids. The germline CDR1 and CDR2 sequences are WSHSY and SAAADI. The CDR3: CASSEPDTTFEETQYF. The CDR3 DNA is TGCGCCAGCAGTGAGCCGGACACGACGTTTGAAGAGACCCAGTACTTC.

V gene TRBV3-1 combines with J gene TRBJ2-5; 9 bases line up with TRBD2. The CDR3 sequence is 17 residues long. The ends lost 1 base at V and 4 bases at J; junction bases unmatched: 10. Germline-derived CDR1 and CDR2 are LGHDT and YNNKEL (reference sequence). The CDR3 DNA reads as TGTGCCAGCAGCCAAGGTGCGGCGGGGGGGCCGGGAGAGACCCAGTACTTC. Protein sequence: CASSQGAAGGPGETQYF.

The V gene is TRBV12-3 or TRBV12-4, the J gene TRBJ1-1, with D perhaps matching TRBD1 (5 bases). V was clipped by 7 bases and J by 2 bases, with 11 bases between them. There are 13 residues in the CDR3. This chain's CDR3 is CASKLWDNTEAFF. The CDR3 DNA reads as TGTGCCAGCAAGCTCTGGGACAACACTGAAGCTTTCTTT.

The chain combines TRBV20-1 with TRBJ2-2; the D is unclear. Germline V gives CDR1 DFQATT, CDR2 SNEGSKA (reference sequence). This CDR3 is built from 14 residues. V lost 5 bases and J lost 2, with 12 bases in between. The CDR3 nucleotides read TGCAGTGCTGAGGACGCAGAAAACACCGGGGAGCTGTTTTTT. This encodes CSAEDAENTGELFF.

This clonotype came up many times. The rearrangement joins TRBV29-1 to TRBJ2-7; possibly TRBD2 for D (7 bases). CDR1 is SQVTM and CDR2 is ANQGSEA in the germline V gene. V lost 7 bases and J lost 2, with 15 bases in between. This CDR3 region has 13 residues. The CDR3 here is CSGGGAGAYEQYF. DNA for the CDR3: TGCAGCGGGGGGGGGGCAGGCGCCTACGAGCAGTACTTC.

The rearrangement links TRBV7-2 to TRBJ2-7; TRBD1 agrees at 7 bases. From germline, CDR1 is SGHTA and CDR2 FQGNSA. Unmatched junction bases numbered 10, after V lost 5 bases and J lost 3 bases. This CDR3 spans 15 amino acids. CDR3 residues: CASSGRDSLLYEQYF. For the CDR3, the DNA is TGTGCCAGCAGCGGAAGGGACAGTCTCCTCTACGAGCAGTACTTC.

V gene TRBV6-6 combines with J gene TRBJ1-1, with 8 bases fitting TRBD1. With V trimmed by 5 bases and J by 4 bases, 9 bases remained unmatched. The CDR3 has 15 residues. Germline loops: CDR1 MNHNY, CDR2 SVGAGI (reference sequence). DNA for the CDR3: TGTGCCAGCAGTAGGGGACAGGTAGGGGTCACTGAAGCTTTCTTT. Translating it yields CASSRGQVGVTEAFF.

The chain combines TRBV7-6 with TRBJ2-7, with a possible D match to TRBD1 (6 bases). The length of the CDR3 is 13 residues. The germline V gene has CDR1 SGHVS and CDR2 FNYEAQ. With 6 bases removed from V and 2 bases from J, the gap between germline ends came to 11 bases. In nucleotides, the CDR3 is TGTGCCAGCAGTATGGGGACAACCTACGAGCAGTACTTC. This gives the protein CASSMGTTYEQYF.

At least ten counts were recorded for this clonotype. This chain links TRBV20-1 with TRBJ1-4; D is unclear. There are 10 residues in the CDR3. CDR1 and CDR2 from the germline V gene are DFQATT and SNEGSKA (reference sequence). The V and J ends lost 3 bases and 7 bases respectively, with 3 bases between them. For the CDR3, the DNA is TGCAGTGCTAGTCGTGAAAAACTGTTTTTT. Amino acid sequence: CSASREKLFF.

This clonotype was found a few times. The V call is TRBV10-2, the J call TRBJ1-4, with a possible D match to TRBD1 (6 bases). Germline CDR1 reads WSHSY; CDR2 reads SAAADI. V lost 2 bases and J 4 bases, leaving 11 bases between the germline ends. This CDR3 region has 15 residues. CDR3 nucleotide sequence: TGCGCCAGCAGTGAGCCGGACAGTCTTAATGAAAAACTGTTTTTT. Translated: CASSEPDSLNEKLFF.

This clonotype was counted at least ten times. The rearrangement links TRBV15 to TRBJ1-5; D not resolved. Germline V gives CDR1 LNHNV, CDR2 YYDKDF (reference sequence). The CDR3 runs to 17 residues. Trimming pared 0 bases from V and 2 bases from J, leaving 14 bases between. The DNA for the CDR3 is TGTGCCACCAGCAGAGATCGTTCCAGGTTTCGCAATCAGCCCCAGCATTTT. Amino acid sequence: CATSRDRSRFRNQPQHF.

The chain couples TRBV5-6 to TRBJ2-7; no definite D call. The V end lost 0 bases, the J end lost 1 base, and 17 bases lay between the germline ends. Per germline, CDR1 SGHDT and CDR2 YYEEEE. The CDR3 has 17 residues. This CDR3 is CASSLVGEQPISYEQYF. The CDR3 DNA sequence: TGTGCCAGCAGCTTGGTTGGTGAACAGCCAATATCCTACGAGCAGTACTTC.

At least ten counts were recorded for this clonotype. The rearrangement links TRBV4-2 to TRBJ1-2; D gene unclear. The CDR3 spans 13 residues. Trimming stripped 1 base from V and 8 bases from J, with 11 bases between. In germline, CDR1 is LGHNA, CDR2 YNFKEQ. CDR3: CASSQGFGSGYTF. The CDR3 coding sequence is TGTGCCAGCAGCCAAGGGTTTGGGTCGGGCTACACCTTC.

This rearrangement joins TRBV24-1 to TRBJ1-6; tentatively, D is TRBD1 (6 bases). The germline V gene has CDR1 KGHDR and CDR2 SFDVKD. The V end lost 9 bases, the J end lost 7 bases, and 15 bases lay between the germline ends. The CDR3 contains 14 residues. The CDR3 DNA sequence: TGTGCCACCGGGAACGGACAGTTGAATTCACCCCTCCACTTT. Translated, it gives CATGNGQLNSPLHF.

In this sample, this clonotype turned up many times. V is TRBV7-8 and J is TRBJ1-2, with 7 bases fitting TRBD1. The junction had 5 bases not matched to a gene; V was cut back by 3 bases and J by 4 bases. The CDR3 length is 14 residues. CDR1 is SGHVS and CDR2 is FQNEAQ in the germline V gene. CDR3 nucleotides: TGTGCCAGCAGCTTCGACAGGGCAACCTATGGCTACACCTTC. Its protein product is CASSFDRATYGYTF.

Ten or more counts support this clonotype. The chain is built from TRBV2 and TRBJ1-5; no firm D call. Germline CDR1 and CDR2: SNHLY and FYNNEI. The V and J ends lost 6 bases and 0 bases respectively, with 6 bases between them. The CDR3 contains 13 residues. In nucleotides, the CDR3 is TGTGCCAGCAGAATGAATAGCAATCAGCCCCAGCATTTT. This gives the protein CASRMNSNQPQHF. Complete variable domain (other parts from reference TRBV2 and TRBJ1-5): EPEVTQTPSHQVTQMGQEVILRCVPISNHLYFYWYRQILGQKVEFLVSFYNNEISEKSEIFDDQFSVERPDGSNFTLKIRSTKLEDSAMYFCASRMNSNQPQHFGDGTRLSIL.

The chain employs TRBV29-1 and TRBJ1-1; D gene ambiguous. Germline V lookup: CDR1 SQVTM, CDR2 ANQGSEA. Between the trimmed V and J ends, which lost 1 base and 4 bases, there was a span of 13 bases. This CDR3 has 14 amino acids. CDR3 protein: CSVEAAGAATEAFF. The CDR3 coding sequence is TGCAGCGTTGAAGCAGCGGGAGCGGCCACTGAAGCTTTCTTT.

Many counts were recorded for this clonotype. This rearrangement joins TRBV19 to TRBJ2-5; D is ambiguous. The CDR3 extends over 12 amino acids. V was cut by 5 bases and J by 3 bases, with 7 bases left in between. In germline, CDR1 is LNHDA, CDR2 SQIVND (reference sequence). For the CDR3, the DNA is TGTGCCAGTAGTCCAGACAAAGAGACCCAGTACTTC. This encodes CASSPDKETQYF.

The chain links TRBV24-1 to TRBJ1-2; 7 bases are shared with TRBD1. Germline CDR1 is KGHDR and CDR2 is SFDVKD. V was clipped by 4 bases and J by 8 bases; unmatched bases: 6. This CDR3 has 13 residues. CDR3 nucleotide sequence: TGTGCCACCAGTGACAGACAGGGCTTAGGCTACACCTTC. Amino acids: CATSDRQGLGYTF.

The chain carries TRBV2 and TRBJ2-5; 7 nucleotides align to TRBD1. V lost 7 bases to trimming and J lost 9 bases; unmatched junction nucleotides: 14. The CDR3 sequence is 14 residues long. CDR1 and CDR2 (germline): SNHLY, FYNNEI. The CDR3: CASMEQGNYQPQYF. CDR3 in DNA: TGTGCCAGCATGGAACAGGGGAATTATCAGCCCCAGTACTTC.

Worth noting for this clonotype: This may stem from a read error, because a much larger clone lies one nucleotide away. This sequence joins TRBV5-1 and TRBJ1-1; D not resolved. CDR1 is SGHRS, CDR2 YFSETQ, per germline. Trimming left V 0 bases short and J 3 bases short, with 9 bases between. The CDR3 extends over 14 amino acids. This CDR3 reads CASSLVREDTEAFF. In DNA, the CDR3 is TGCGCCAGCAGCTTGGTTAGGGAAGACACTGAAGCTTTCTTT.